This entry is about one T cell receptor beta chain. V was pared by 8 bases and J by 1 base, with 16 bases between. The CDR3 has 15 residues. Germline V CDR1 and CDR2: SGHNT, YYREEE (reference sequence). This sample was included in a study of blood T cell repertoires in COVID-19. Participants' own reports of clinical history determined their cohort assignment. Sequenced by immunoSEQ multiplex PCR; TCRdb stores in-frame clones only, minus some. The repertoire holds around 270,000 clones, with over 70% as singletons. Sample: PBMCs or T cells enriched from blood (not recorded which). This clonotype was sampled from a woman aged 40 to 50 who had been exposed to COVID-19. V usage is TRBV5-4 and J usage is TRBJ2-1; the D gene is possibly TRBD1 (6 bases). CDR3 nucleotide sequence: TGTGCCAGTCAGATACAGGGTAGATCCTACAATGAGCAGTTCTTC. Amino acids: CASQIQGRSYNEQFF.